This TCR beta chain came from a study of cytomegalovirus exposure and HLA in healthy donors. Study conclusions and caveats: The authors excluded some V segments, including TRBV6-2 and TRBV6-3, as indistinguishable. Certain sequence variants were highly shared and formed a cluster, and this cluster was likely a sequencing artifact.

On this clone itself: Antigen unknown.

CDR3 length: 13 residues. Trimming at V came to 10 bases and at J to 4 bases, leaving 6 bases not matched to a gene. CDR1 and CDR2 from the germline V gene are LNHDA and SQIVND (reference sequence). Vbeta (60) and Jbeta (13) primers were used in the PCR. Here immunoSEQ multiplex PCR was the method, and the copy in TCRdb shows in-frame clones only, minus some. The table lists about 98,000 clones, 81% of them singletons, with 1.4% in the top ten. This chain uses TRBV19 with TRBJ2-5, with 10 bases matching TRBD1. Sequenced: PBMCs. This clonotype originated in a man aged 35 to 55 in good health and CMV-seronegative. CDR3 protein: CATGQGVSETQYF. The CDR3 nucleotides read TGTGCCACCGGACAGGGGGTTTCAGAGACCCAGTACTTC.